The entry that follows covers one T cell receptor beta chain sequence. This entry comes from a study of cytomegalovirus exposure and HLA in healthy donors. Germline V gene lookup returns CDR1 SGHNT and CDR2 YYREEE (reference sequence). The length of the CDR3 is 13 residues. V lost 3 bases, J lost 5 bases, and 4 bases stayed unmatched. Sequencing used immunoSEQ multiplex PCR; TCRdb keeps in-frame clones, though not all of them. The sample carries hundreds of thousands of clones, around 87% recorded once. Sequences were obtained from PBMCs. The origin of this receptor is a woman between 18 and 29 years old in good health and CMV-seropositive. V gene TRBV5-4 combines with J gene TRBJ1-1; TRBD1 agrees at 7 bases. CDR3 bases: TGTGCCAGCAGCTGGGCCAGGGGGACTGAAGCTTTCTTT. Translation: CASSWARGTEAFF.